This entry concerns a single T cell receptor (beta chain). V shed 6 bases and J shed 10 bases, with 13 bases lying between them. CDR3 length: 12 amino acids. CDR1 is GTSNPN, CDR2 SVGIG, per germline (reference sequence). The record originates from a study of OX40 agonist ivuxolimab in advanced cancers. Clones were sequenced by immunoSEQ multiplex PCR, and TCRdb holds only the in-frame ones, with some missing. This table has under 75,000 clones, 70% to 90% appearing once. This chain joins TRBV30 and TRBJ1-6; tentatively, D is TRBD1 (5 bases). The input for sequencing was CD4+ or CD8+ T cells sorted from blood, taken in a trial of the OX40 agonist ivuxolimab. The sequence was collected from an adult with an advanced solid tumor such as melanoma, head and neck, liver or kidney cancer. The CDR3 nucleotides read TGTGCCTGTAGAAGGGGCGGGTCACCCCTCCACTTT. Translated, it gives CACRRGGSPLHF.